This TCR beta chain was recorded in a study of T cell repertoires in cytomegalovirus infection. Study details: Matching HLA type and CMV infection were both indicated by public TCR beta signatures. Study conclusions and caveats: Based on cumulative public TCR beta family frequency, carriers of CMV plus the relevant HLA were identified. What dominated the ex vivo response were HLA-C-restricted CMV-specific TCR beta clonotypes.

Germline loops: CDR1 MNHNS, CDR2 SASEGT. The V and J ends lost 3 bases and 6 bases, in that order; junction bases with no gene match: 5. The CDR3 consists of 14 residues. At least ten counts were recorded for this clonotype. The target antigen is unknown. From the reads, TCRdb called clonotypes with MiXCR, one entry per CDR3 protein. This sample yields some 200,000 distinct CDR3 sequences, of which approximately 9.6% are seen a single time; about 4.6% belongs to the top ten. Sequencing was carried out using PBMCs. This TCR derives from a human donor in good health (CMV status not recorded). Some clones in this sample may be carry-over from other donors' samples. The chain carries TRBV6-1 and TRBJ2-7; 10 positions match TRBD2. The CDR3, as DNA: TGTGCCAGCAGTGAGGGACTAGCGAAGAGCGAGCAGTACTTC. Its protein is CASSEGLAKSEQYF.